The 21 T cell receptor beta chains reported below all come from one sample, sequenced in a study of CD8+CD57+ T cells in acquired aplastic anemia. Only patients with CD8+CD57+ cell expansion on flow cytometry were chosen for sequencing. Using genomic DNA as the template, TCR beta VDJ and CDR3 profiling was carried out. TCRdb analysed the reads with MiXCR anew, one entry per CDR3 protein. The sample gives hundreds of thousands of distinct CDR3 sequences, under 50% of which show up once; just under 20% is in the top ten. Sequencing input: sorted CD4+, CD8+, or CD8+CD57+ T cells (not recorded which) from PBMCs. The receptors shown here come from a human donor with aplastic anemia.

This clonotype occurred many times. The CDR3 spells CASGLILDREVSSPLHF. CDR3 in DNA: TGTGCTAGTGGTTTGATCCTGGACAGGGAAGTCAGTTCACCCCTCCACTTT. The rearrangement uses TRBV12-5 and TRBJ1-6; 8 bases fit TRBD1. The CDR3 runs 17 residues. The V segment lost 2 bases and the J segment 9 bases; nucleotides outside the gene matches: 12. Germline V gene lookup returns CDR1 LGHNT and CDR2 FRNRAP.

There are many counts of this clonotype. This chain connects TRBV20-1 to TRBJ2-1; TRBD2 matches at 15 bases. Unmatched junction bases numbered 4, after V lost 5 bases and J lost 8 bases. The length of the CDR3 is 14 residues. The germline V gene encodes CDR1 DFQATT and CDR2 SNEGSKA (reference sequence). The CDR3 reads CSAGGTSGGYEQFF. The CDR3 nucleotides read TGCAGTGCTGGAGGGACTAGCGGGGGGTATGAGCAGTTCTTC.

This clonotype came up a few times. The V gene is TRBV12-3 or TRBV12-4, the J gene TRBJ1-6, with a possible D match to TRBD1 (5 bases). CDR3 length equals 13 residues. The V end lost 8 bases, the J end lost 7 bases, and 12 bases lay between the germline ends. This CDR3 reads CASFRGRNSPLHF. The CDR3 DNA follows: TGTGCCAGCTTTAGGGGTAGGAATTCACCCCTCCACTTT.

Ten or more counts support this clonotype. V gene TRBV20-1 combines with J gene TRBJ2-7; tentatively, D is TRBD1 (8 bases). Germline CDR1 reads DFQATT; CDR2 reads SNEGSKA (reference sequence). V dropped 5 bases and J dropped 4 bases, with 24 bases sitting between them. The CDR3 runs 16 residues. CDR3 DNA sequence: TGCAGTGCTCTCCCCGGACAGGGAGGGGAAGGGTACGAGCAGTACTTC. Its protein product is CSALPGQGGEGYEQYF.

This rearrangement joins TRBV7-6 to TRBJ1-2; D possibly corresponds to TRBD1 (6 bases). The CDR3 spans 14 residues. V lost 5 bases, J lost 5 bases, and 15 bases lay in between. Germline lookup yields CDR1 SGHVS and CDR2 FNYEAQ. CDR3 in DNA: TGTGCCAGCAGCGGACGGGGGGGGCAGTATGGCTACACCTTC. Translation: CASSGRGGQYGYTF.

The CDR3 here is CASSSNRISGNTIYF. The CDR3 bases are TGTGCCAGCAGCTCAAACAGGATCTCTGGAAACACCATATATTTT. The chain couples TRBV7-2 to TRBJ1-3; perhaps TRBD1 as D (5 bases). The germline V and J ends were trimmed by 4 bases and 0 bases, with 10 bases remaining between them. CDR1 is SGHTA and CDR2 is FQGNSA in the germline V gene. CDR3 size: 15 residues.

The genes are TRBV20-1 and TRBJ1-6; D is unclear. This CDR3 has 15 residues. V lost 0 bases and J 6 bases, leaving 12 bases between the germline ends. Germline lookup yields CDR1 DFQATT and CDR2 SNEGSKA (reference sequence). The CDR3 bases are TGCAGTGCTAGAGATCGAAGTCCTCTTAATTCACCCCTCCACTTT. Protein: CSARDRSPLNSPLHF.

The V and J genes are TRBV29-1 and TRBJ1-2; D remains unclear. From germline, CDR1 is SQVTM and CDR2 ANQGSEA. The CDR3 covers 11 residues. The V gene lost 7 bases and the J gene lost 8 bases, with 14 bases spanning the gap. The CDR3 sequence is CSAEEGGGYTF. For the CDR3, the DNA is TGCAGCGCTGAGGAGGGAGGCGGCTACACCTTC.

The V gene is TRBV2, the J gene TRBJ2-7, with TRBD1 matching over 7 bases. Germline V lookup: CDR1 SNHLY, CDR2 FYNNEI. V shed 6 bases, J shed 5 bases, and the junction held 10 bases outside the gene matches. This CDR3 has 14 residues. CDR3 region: CASRLTGQFDEQYF. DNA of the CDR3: TGTGCCAGCAGATTGACGGGACAGTTCGACGAGCAGTACTTC.

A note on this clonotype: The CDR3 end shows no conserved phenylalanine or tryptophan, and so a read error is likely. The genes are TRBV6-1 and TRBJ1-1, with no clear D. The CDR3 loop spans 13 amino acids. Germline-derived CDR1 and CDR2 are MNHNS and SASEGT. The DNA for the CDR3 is TGTGCTAGCACTCGGGTGAGGAACAGTGAAGCTTTCCTT. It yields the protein CASTRVRNSEAFL.

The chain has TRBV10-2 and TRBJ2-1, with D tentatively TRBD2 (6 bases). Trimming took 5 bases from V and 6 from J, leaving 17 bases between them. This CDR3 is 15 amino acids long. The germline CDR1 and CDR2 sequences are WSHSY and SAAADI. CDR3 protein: CASSIRPGTPNEQFF. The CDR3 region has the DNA TGCGCCAGCAGTATCCGCCCTGGGACTCCCAATGAGCAGTTCTTC.

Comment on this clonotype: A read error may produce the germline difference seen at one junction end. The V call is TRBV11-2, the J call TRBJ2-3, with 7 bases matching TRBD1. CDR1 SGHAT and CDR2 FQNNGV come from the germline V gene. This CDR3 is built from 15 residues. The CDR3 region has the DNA TGTGCCGGCAGCCCGACAGGGCCCGAAGGATATACGCAGTATTTT. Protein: CAGSPTGPEGYTQYF. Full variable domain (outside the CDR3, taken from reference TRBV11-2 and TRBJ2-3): EAGVAQSPRYKIIEKRQSVAFWCNPISGHATLYWYQQILGQGPKLLIQFQNNGVVDDSQLPKDRFSAERLKGVDSTLKIQPAKLEDSAVYLCAGSPTGPEGYTQYFGPGTRLTVL.

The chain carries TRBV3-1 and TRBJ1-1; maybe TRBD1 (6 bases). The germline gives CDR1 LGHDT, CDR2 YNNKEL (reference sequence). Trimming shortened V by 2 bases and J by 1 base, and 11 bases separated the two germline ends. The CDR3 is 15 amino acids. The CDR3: CASSQMGAANTEAFF. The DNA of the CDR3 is TGTGCCAGCAGCCAAATGGGGGCCGCGAACACTGAAGCTTTCTTT.

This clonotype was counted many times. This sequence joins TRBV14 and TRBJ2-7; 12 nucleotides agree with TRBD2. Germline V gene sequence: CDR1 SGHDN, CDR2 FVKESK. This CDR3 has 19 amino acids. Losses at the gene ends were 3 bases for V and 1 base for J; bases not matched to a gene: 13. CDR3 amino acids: CASSHLTLAGGPVSYEQYF. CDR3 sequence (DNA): TGTGCCAGCAGCCATCTCACTCTAGCGGGGGGGCCGGTATCCTACGAGCAGTACTTC.

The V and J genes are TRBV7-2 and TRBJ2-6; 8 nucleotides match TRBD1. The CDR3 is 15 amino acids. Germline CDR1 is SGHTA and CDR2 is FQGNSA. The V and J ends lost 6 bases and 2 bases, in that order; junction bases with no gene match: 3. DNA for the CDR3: TGTGCCAGCAGATCAGGGGGCGCTGGGGCCAACGTCCTGACTTTC. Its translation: CASRSGGAGANVLTF.

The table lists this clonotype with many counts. CDR3 region: CAWSPLGSPLHF. Written as DNA, the CDR3 is TGTGCCTGGAGCCCGTTAGGTTCACCCCTCCACTTT. V gene TRBV30 combines with J gene TRBJ1-6; D remains unclear. Germline V CDR1 and CDR2: GTSNPN, SVGIG (reference sequence). The germline V and J ends were trimmed by 3 bases and 9 bases, with 9 bases remaining between them. CDR3 length equals 12 residues.

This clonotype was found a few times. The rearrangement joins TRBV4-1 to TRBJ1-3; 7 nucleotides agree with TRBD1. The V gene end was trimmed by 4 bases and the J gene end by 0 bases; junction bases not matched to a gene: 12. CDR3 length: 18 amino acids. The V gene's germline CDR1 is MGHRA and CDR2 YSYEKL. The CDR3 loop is CASSPHRTGESSGNTIYF. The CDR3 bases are TGCGCCAGCAGCCCCCATCGGACAGGAGAAAGCTCTGGAAACACCATATATTTT.

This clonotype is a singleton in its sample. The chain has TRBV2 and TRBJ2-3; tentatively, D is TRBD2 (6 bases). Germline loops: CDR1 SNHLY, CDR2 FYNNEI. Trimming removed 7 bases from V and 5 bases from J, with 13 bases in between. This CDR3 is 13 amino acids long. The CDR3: CASIDGGIDTQYF. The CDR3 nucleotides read TGTGCCAGCATAGACGGGGGTATAGATACGCAGTATTTT. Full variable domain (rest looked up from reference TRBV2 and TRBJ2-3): EPEVTQTPSHQVTQMGQEVILRCVPISNHLYFYWYRQILGQKVEFLVSFYNNEISEKSEIFDDQFSVERPDGSNFTLKIRSTKLEDSAMYFCASIDGGIDTQYFGPGTRLTVL.

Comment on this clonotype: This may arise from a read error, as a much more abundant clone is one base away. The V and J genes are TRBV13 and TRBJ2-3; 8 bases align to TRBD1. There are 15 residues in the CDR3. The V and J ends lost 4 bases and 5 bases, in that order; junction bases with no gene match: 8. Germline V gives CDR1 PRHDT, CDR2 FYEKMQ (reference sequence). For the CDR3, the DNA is TGTGCCAGCAGCTGGACAGGGCGGGACGGAGATACGCAGTATTTT. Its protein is CASSWTGRDGDTQYF.

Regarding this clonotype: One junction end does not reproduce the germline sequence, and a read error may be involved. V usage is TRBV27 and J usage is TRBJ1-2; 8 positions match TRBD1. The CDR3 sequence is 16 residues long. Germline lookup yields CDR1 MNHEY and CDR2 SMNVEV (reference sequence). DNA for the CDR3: TGTGCCAGCAGTCTATCCGGACAGGGCCCTAACTATGGCTACACCTTC. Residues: CASSLSGQGPNYGYTF.

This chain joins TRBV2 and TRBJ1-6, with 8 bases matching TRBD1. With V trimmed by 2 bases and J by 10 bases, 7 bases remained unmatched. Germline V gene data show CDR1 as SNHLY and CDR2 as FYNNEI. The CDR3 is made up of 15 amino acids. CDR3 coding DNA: TGTGCCAGCAGTGAATCCCAGGGGGCGCGCTCACCCCTCCACTTT. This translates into CASSESQGARSPLHF.